Below, one TCR beta chain is given with its context. Its antigen specificity is not known. No quality values exist for individual bases; no much larger clone is one base distant. These data belong to a study of response to subunit inactivated influenza vaccine (dated by TCRdb to 2017 to 2018). About the full investigation: Deep quantitative profiling of the T cell receptor repertoire was used in the study to follow responses to a trivalent subunit inactivated influenza vaccine. The research as a whole found: The authors proposed that each seasonal influenza vaccination may bring in only a limited number of new T cells.

Receptors were amplified or captured by RT-PCR. Sequencing took place on an Illumina HiSeq 2500. The public reads were reprocessed in TCRdb via fastp at Q25 and MiXCR, keeping in-frame beta chains. Rows merge per CDR3 protein into single entries with the most common DNA and genes. The sample has more than 450,000 distinct CDR3 sequences on record, 10% to 15% of them singletons. The top ten clonotypes cover roughly a tenth of the sample. Sample: PBMCs from blood, taken on the day of vaccination. This clonotype originated in a man aged 50 or older who received an inactivated influenza vaccine. Donor details come from another sample of the same person, matched by shared clones.

The bases read TGTGCCAGCAGCCCTATGGAGGGGGCCGCAGGGAATGAGCAGTTCTTC. The encoded protein is CASSPMEGAAGNEQFF. Recombination linked TRBV4-2 to TRBJ2-1; a tentative D call is TRBD1 (7 bases match). V drops 4 bases and J drops 7 bases, leaving 20 bases in between. The germline V gene specifies LGHNA as CDR1 and YNFKEQ as CDR2. The CDR3 spans 16 residues, from the cysteine through the phenylalanine. The only DNA kept is the CDR3, 48 bases in frame from the first base.